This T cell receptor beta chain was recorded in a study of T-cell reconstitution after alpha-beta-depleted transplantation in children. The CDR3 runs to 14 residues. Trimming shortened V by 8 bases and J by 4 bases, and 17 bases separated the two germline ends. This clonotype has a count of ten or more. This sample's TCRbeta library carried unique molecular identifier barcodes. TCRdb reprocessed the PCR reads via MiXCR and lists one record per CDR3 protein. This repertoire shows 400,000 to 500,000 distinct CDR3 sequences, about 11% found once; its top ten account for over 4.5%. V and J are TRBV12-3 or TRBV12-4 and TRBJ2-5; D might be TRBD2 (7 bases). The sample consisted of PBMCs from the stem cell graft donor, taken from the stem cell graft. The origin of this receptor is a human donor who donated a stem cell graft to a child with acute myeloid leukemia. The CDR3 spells CASSPLGGRETQYF. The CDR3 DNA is TGTGCCAGCTCACCCCTCGGGGGGCGAGAGACCCAGTACTTC.